What follows is one T cell receptor beta chain and its context. Its matching antigen is unknown. The data stem from a study of regulatory T cells in long-lasting Graves disease. The study, taken as a whole, reports: Limited samples may have lowered accuracy. With persistent disease, TRBV28, TRBJ1-2 and TRBJ2-5 were the favored segments.

The CDR3 consists of 18 residues. Germline values: CDR1 MNHNS, CDR2 SASEGT. V shed 6 bases, J shed 0 bases, and the junction held 16 bases outside the gene matches. Arm-PCR with iRepertoire HTBI primers amplified the CDR3 regions for these TCR beta libraries. Authors' analysis steps: Looking across samples, the authors found approximately 60 TRBV and 14 to 15 TRBJ segments. TCRdb re-called the multiplex PCR reads through MiXCR, storing one row per CDR3 protein. It is TCRdb's table, rather than the study itself, that gives the V and J calls and clone size. The table shows about 660,000 distinct CDR3 sequences, with 25% to 35% occurring only once. The time point is: persistent/refractory GD, antithyroid drugs over 5 years with positive TRAb. Preparation of the TCR library used RNA extracted from PBMCs. An endocrinology department located in Xi'an, China, was where the patients came from.

Here the sequenced sample was peripheral blood mononuclear cells (PBMCs), taken when the disease was refractory, from a patient treated with antithyroid drugs. The V and J genes are TRBV6-1 and TRBJ2-7; TRBD2 agrees at 8 bases. The TCR comes from a female donor with Graves disease. The CDR3 region is CASRNYLRTSRNSYEQYF. DNA for the CDR3: TGTGCCAGCAGGAACTACTTGAGGACTAGCCGCAACTCCTACGAGCAGTACTTC.